This TCR beta chain is from a study of T-cell memory formation after mild COVID-19. Study results and limitations: Cross-reactive memory apparently joined, as some responding clones appeared in pre-infection memory. Whereas later expanders leaned CD4+, clones contracting day 15 to 85 showed a balanced CD4/CD8 makeup. Among contracting clones, CD4+ were mainly CM/EM and CD8+ enriched in EMRA.

Germline lookup yields CDR1 SGHRS and CDR2 YFSETQ. Between the trimmed V and J ends, which lost 4 bases and 1 base, there was a span of 7 bases. The CDR3 extends over 13 amino acids. Only a few counts were recorded for this clonotype. Its antigen remains unknown. MiXCR was run by TCRdb on the 5' RACE reads, yielding one entry per CDR3 protein. The sample contains 98,000 or so distinct CDR3 sequences, roughly 19% of which appear only once. The chain uses TRBV5-1 and TRBJ2-3, with D unclear. The receptor was derived from a man aged 18 to 35 who had mild COVID-19 (a few samples of this study predate the infection). Cell type and time point are not known. The sequencing input was PBMCs or a T cell subset sorted from them (not recorded which). The CDR3: CASSEEGTDTQYF. For the CDR3, the DNA is TGCGCCAGCAGCGAAGAGGGCACAGATACGCAGTATTTT.